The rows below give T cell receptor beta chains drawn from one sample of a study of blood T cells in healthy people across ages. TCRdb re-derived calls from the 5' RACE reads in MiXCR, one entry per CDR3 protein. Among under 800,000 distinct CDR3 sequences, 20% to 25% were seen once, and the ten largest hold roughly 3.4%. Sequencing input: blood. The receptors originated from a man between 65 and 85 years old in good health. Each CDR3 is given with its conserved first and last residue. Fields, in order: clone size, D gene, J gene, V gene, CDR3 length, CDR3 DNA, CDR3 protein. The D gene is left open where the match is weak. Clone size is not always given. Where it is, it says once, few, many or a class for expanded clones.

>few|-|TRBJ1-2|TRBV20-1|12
TGCAGTGCTTTCATCAAGCTATCTGGCTACACCTTC
CSAFIKLSGYTF
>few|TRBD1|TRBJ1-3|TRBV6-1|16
TGTGCCAGCAGCTCCCTCGGACAGGGGAACGGAAACACCATATATTTT
CASSSLGQGNGNTIYF
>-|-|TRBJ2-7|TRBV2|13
TGTGCCAGCAGAATTGGGGTTTCCTCCGAGCAGTACTTC
CASRIGVSSEQYF
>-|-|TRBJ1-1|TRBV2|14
TGTGCCAGCGGCAGTCGGGGGCTTAACACTGAAGCTTTCTTT
CASGSRGLNTEAFF
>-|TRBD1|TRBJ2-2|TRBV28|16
TGTGCCAGCAGTCGTAGACAGGGGGGAGACACCGGGGAGCTGTTTTTT
CASSRRQGGDTGELFF
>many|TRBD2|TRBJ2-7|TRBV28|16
TGTGCCAGCAGTTTACGGACTAGCGGAAATCCCTACGAGCAGTACTTC
CASSLRTSGNPYEQYF
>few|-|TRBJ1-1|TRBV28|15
TGTGCCTGCAAAGCCCATACGTCCGGAAACACTGAAGCTTTCTTT
CACKAHTSGNTEAFF
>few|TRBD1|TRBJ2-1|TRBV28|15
TGTGCCAGCACCCCTTCGGACAGGGCATACAATGAGCAGTTCTTC
CASTPSDRAYNEQFF
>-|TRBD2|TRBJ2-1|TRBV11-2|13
TGTGCCAGCAGCTTAGATCGGGGGGGTGAGCAGTTCTTC
CASSLDRGGEQFF
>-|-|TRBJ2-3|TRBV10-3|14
TGTGCCATCAGTGGGGCAGGGAGCACAGATACGCAGTATTTT
CAISGAGSTDTQYF
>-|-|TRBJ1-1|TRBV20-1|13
TGCAGTGCCATTCAGAGCCAGAACACTGAAGCTTTCTTT
CSAIQSQNTEAFF
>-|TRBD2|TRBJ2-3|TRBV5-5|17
TGTGCCAGCAGCTCCGGGGCGGGACTAGCGGGAGTAGATACGCAGTATTTT
CASSSGAGLAGVDTQYF
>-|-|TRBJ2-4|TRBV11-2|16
TGTGCCAGCAGTAAAATAGGCGGACGGGCGAAAAACATTCAGTACTTC
CASSKIGGRAKNIQYF
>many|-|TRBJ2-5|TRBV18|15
TGTGCCAGCTCACCACCGTCGGGACACAAAGAGACCCAGTACTTC
CASSPPSGHKETQYF
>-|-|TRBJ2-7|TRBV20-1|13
TGCAGTGCCTCTAGCCCTGGGACCTACGAGCAGTACTTC
CSASSPGTYEQYF
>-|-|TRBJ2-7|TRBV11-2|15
TGTGCCAGCAGCCTCGACAGGCCTTCCCACTACGAGCAGTACTTC
CASSLDRPSHYEQYF